The T cell receptor (beta chain) under discussion was sequenced for a study of cytomegalovirus exposure and HLA in healthy donors. About the research overall: The same platform was used for the 90 to 150 validation repertoires as for the approximately 730 first-cohort repertoires, as reported in a later analysis.

Study-wide points: Rare TCR sequences predominated, though certain public TCRs were found in many donors.

This CDR3 is 15 amino acids long. Per germline, CDR1 LNHDA and CDR2 SQIVND (reference sequence). V lost 5 bases, J lost 3 bases, and 9 bases stayed unmatched. Points on this clone: Its antigen is as yet unknown.

These donors were members of the roughly 130-subject validation cohort, a group separate from the approximately 620-subject first cohort. This table comes from immunoSEQ multiplex PCR, and its TCRdb copy is limited to in-frame clones, with some not included. The sample records 90,000 to 130,000 clones, approximately 85% being singletons. V is TRBV19 and J is TRBJ2-7; 8 bases are shared with TRBD1. Sequencing was performed on PBMCs. The origin of this receptor is a woman between 18 and 29 years old in good health and CMV-seronegative. CDR3 in DNA: TGTGCCAGTAGTCCACCGGGACAGGAGAACTACGAGCAGTACTTC. It codes for CASSPPGQENYEQYF.